This TCR beta chain was captured in a study of CD8 T cells in ankylosing spondylitis. The study, taken as a whole, reports: Researchers report that disease-linked clones proved CD8+ and relatively rare in peripheral blood. A TCR beta motif of several highly homologous variants seemed to mark ankylosing spondylitis blood. Reactive arthritis synovial fluid and blood were previously reported to contain some motif variants.

Libraries of TCR beta came from quantitative 5'-RACE with molecular barcodes. TCRdb processed the 5' RACE reads anew with MiXCR; each CDR3 protein has one entry. The repertoire holds just under 550,000 distinct CDR3 sequences, with more than 9.5% as singletons. In regard to this clonotype: As yet, its antigen is unknown.

Sequenced input: blood, either unsorted or a sorted T cell fraction (not recorded which). This receptor was identified in a male donor with ankylosing spondylitis.

The CDR3 DNA follows: TGTGCCAGCAGGTGGACAGGCAATAATGGCTACACCTTC. This translates into CASRWTGNNGYTF. This chain uses TRBV12-3 or TRBV12-4 with TRBJ1-2, with TRBD1 matching over 7 bases. Trimming removed 6 bases from V and 6 bases from J; junction bases left unmatched: 7. The CDR3 consists of 13 residues.